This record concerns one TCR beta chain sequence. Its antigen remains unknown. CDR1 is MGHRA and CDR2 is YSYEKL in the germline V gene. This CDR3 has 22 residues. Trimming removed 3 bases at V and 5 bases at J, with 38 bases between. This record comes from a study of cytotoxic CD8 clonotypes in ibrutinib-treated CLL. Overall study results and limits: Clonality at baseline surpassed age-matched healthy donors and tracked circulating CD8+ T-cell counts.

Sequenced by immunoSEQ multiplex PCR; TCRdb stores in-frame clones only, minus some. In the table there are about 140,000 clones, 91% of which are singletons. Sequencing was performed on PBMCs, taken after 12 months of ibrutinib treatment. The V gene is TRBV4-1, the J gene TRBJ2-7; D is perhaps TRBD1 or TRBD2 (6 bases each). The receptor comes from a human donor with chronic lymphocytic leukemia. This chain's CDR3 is CASSHGKVEGGSGTLLRHEQYF. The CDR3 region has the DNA TGCGCCAGCAGCCATGGAAAGGTTGAAGGGGGTAGCGGTACATTGTTAAGGCACGAGCAGTACTTC.